This T cell receptor beta chain emerged from a study of CD8 T cells in ankylosing spondylitis. Each CDR3 protein is one row after TCRdb ran MiXCR on the 5' RACE reads. The table lists about 280,000 distinct CDR3 sequences, 15% to 20% of them singletons. The germline V gene has CDR1 MNHNS and CDR2 SASEGT. The CDR3 contains 14 residues. V lost 6 bases to trimming and J lost 4 bases, with 15 bases between them. This sequence joins TRBV6-1 and TRBJ1-1; a possible D gene is TRBD1 (5 bases). The sequenced sample was blood, either unsorted or a sorted T cell fraction (not recorded which). The clonotype comes from a male donor with ankylosing spondylitis or in good health (not recorded which). DNA of the CDR3: TGTGCCAGCAGCCGTGGGGCCGGGACCACTGAAGCTTTCTTT. Its protein is CASSRGAGTTEAFF.